The 15 T cell receptor beta chains below all came from one sample that was sequenced in a study of tumor-infiltrating lymphocytes in primary liver carcinoma. The researchers produced TCR beta cDNA from 450 to 600 ng total RNA with a constant-region primer. Slightly modified ARM-PCR, run as three nested multiplex PCR rounds, produced the TCR beta libraries. The two initial PCR rounds, roughly 10 cycles each, used TRBV1-TRBV30 forward and C-beta reverse primers. TCRdb reprocessed the multiplex PCR reads via MiXCR and lists one record per CDR3 protein. The data show about 30,000 distinct CDR3 sequences, 71% seen once. Each 20-30 mg portion of unsorted bulk tissue served as the source for co-extraction of RNA and DNA. Sequenced: liver tumor tissue from sampling region 3. The sample's subset: tumor region T3, left-lateral pole. The source is a young woman with primary liver carcinoma and hepatitis B virus infection.

On this clonotype itself: Likely a read error: the CDR3 ends without its conserved phenylalanine or tryptophan. The chain carries TRBV11-2 and TRBJ2-5; D unclear. The CDR3 contains 11 residues. Germline CDR1 SGHAT, CDR2 FQNNGV. CDR3 residues: CASSQSETQYL. The CDR3, as DNA: TGTGCCAGCAGCCAGAGTGAGACTCAGTACCTC.

The chain uses TRBV6-2 or TRBV6-3 and TRBJ1-2; no definite D call. The CDR3 loop spans 13 amino acids. With 5 bases removed from V and 3 bases from J, the gap between germline ends came to 10 bases. Germline V CDR1 and CDR2: MNHEY, SVGEGT. CDR3 residues: CASSPQTDYGYTF. CDR3 in DNA: TGTGCCAGCAGTCCACAGACGGACTATGGCTACACCTTC.

This clonotype was recorded at least ten times. At one of its ends the junction is not consistent with the germline gene, which may arise from a read error. This sequence joins TRBV7-9 and TRBJ2-7, with 7 bases lining up with TRBD2. The CDR3 contains 14 residues. The germline gives CDR1 SEHNR, CDR2 FQNEAQ (reference sequence). In nucleotides, the CDR3 is TGTGCCAGCAGCTTAAGGGGACTACCTTGGTCACGCGTTTTC. As protein: CASSLRGLPWSRVF.

Comments on this clonotype: Mismatch with germline at one junction end may stem from a read error. V and J are TRBV4-2 and TRBJ2-1; TRBD2 aligns across 9 bases. Germline CDR1 is LGHNA and CDR2 is YNFKEQ. The length of the CDR3 is 17 residues. The CDR3 spells CPSSNHIAGGSRSEQFF. The CDR3 coding sequence is TGTCCCAGCAGCAACCATATTGCGGGGGGGTCCAGAAGTGAGCAGTTCTTC.

This clonotype was seen only a few times. CDR3: CASSIVEAPTYNEQFF. The CDR3 region has the DNA TGTGCCAGCAGTATAGTAGAGGCCCCTACCTACAATGAGCAGTTCTTC. This chain connects TRBV11-2 to TRBJ2-1; D gene uncertain. CDR3 length: 16 residues. Deletions cut 6 bases from V and 2 bases from J, with 17 bases between. Germline CDR1 reads SGHAT; CDR2 reads FQNNGV.

Of note for this clonotype: The conserved phenylalanine or tryptophan is not found at the CDR3 terminus, so this likely reflects a read error. J is TRBJ1-6 and V is TRBV7-8, with no clear D. Trimming removed 3 bases from V and 9 bases from J, with 24 bases in between. Per germline, CDR1 SGHVS and CDR2 FQNEAQ. The CDR3 sequence is 18 residues long. CDR3 residues: CASSLGSQAQASRSPLHV. CDR3 bases: TGTGCCAGCAGCTTGGGTTCCCAGGCCCAGGCTTCACGTTCACCCCTCCACGTT.

This clonotype was seen only once. The CDR3 ends on some other residue instead of the conserved phenylalanine or tryptophan, so this is likely a read error. The rearrangement links TRBV11-2 to TRBJ2-2; the match to TRBD1 covers 8 bases. The CDR3 has 15 amino acids. Germline V lookup: CDR1 SGHAT, CDR2 FQNNGV. The CDR3 loop is CASSLETGDTEELFL. The CDR3 nucleotides read TGTGCCAGCAGCTTAGAGACAGGGGACACCGAGGAGCTGTTTCTT.

As regards this clonotype: Lacking the conserved final phenylalanine or tryptophan, this CDR3 likely reflects a read error. V usage is TRBV29-1 and J usage is TRBJ2-7; 9 positions match TRBD1. The CDR3 has 12 amino acids. Germline V gives CDR1 SQVTM, CDR2 ANQGSEA. The DNA of the CDR3 is TGCAGCGCCGGGACAGGGATCTACAAGCAGTACTTA. Its protein is CSAGTGIYKQYL.

Worth noting for this clonotype: Its ends do not fully match the called genes, so a read error is possible. This chain connects TRBV29-1 to TRBJ1-2; D uncertain. This CDR3 has 11 amino acids. Germline CDR1 SQVTM, CDR2 ANQGSEA. CDR3 nucleotide sequence: TGCGGCCTTGTGGTGGGAAATGGCTATACCTTC. Translating gives CGLVVGNGYTF.

There are many counts of this clonotype. A much larger clonotype is one base distant, so this may be a read error. V usage is TRBV11-3 and J usage is TRBJ2-1; D perhaps matches TRBD2 (6 bases). The germline gives CDR1 SGHNT, CDR2 YENEEA. The CDR3 covers 13 residues. CDR3 DNA sequence: TGTGTCAGCAGTGCCGGGGGCTACAATGAGCAGTTCTTC. Amino acid sequence: CVSSAGGYNEQFF.

Regarding this clonotype: Relative to the germline gene, one junction end is altered; a read error may explain this. This chain uses TRBV6-1 with TRBJ2-1; 7 positions match TRBD2. The germline V gene has CDR1 MNHNS and CDR2 SASEGT. The CDR3 has 14 residues. CDR3 amino acids: CVSSGDYPSDEQFF. DNA for the CDR3: TGTGTCAGCAGTGGGGACTATCCTAGTGATGAGCAGTTCTTC.

This clonotype has ten or more counts. The chain has TRBV11-2 and TRBJ2-5, with D uncertain. V dropped 0 bases and J dropped 9 bases, with 8 bases sitting between them. CDR3 length equals 12 residues. Germline CDR1 SGHAT, CDR2 FQNNGV. The CDR3 nucleotides read TGTGCCAGCAGCTTAGAGGAAAGGGCCCAGTACTTC. It encodes CASSLEERAQYF.

Comment on this clonotype: A read error may account for a junction end that differs from germline. This chain connects TRBV4-3 to TRBJ2-7; 7 bases align to TRBD2. The germline V gene has CDR1 LGHNA and CDR2 YSLEER. The CDR3 is 18 amino acids. CDR3 nucleotides: TGTGCCAACAGTCAAGCTGTGACGGGGGGTCACATTAGCTACGAGCAGTACTTC. Amino acid sequence: CANSQAVTGGHISYEQYF.

To note about this clonotype: Germline and junction disagree at one end, which may indicate a read error. The rearrangement uses TRBV5-8 and TRBJ1-5; D ambiguous. This CDR3 has 12 residues. CDR1 is SGHTS and CDR2 is YDEGEE in the germline V gene. DNA for the CDR3: TGTGCCAATAGCCTGACTTGGCAGCCCCAGCACTTT. The encoded protein is CANSLTWQPQHF.

To note about this clonotype: The missing conserved phenylalanine or tryptophan at the end of this CDR3 makes a read error likely. The V gene is TRBV4-2, the J gene TRBJ1-2; D not resolved. The CDR3 has 15 residues. CDR1 and CDR2 (germline): LGHNA, YNFKEQ. V was cut by 0 bases and J by 7 bases, with 15 bases left in between. CDR3 protein: CASSQDARRERGYTV. CDR3 coding DNA: TGTGCCAGCAGCCAAGATGCGAGGCGCGAGCGTGGCTACACCGTC.